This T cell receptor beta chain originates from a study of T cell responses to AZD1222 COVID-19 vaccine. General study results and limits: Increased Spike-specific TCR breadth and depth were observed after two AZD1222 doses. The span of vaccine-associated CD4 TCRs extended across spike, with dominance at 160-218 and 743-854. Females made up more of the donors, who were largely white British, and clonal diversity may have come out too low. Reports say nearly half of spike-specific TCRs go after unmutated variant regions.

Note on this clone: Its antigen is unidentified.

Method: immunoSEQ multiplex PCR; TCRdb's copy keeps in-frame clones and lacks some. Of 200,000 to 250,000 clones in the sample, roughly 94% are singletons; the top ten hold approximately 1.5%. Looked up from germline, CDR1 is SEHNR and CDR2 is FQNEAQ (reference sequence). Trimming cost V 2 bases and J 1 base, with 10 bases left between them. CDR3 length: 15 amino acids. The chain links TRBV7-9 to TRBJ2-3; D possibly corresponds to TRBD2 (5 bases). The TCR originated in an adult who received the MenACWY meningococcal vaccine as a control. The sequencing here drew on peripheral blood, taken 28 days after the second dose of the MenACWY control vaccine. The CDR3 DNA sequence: TGTGCCAGCAGCTTAATGGGAGAGGGCACAGATACGCAGTATTTT. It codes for CASSLMGEGTDTQYF.